These T cell receptor beta chains were read from a single sample in a study of CD8+ T cells in alopecia areata. TCRdb keeps only in-frame clones here, not all; method: immunoSEQ multiplex PCR. The sample yields approximately 120,000 clones, around 63% seen once. This sample comprised CD4+ T cells sorted from blood, obtained at week 4, from a patient treated with tofacitinib. The source is a human donor with alopecia areata. The CDR3 runs from the conserved cysteine through the conserved F or W. Fields, in order: V gene, clone size, J gene, CDR3 protein. Clone size is not always given. Where it is, it says once, few, many or a class for expanded clones.

V gene: TRBV2
clone size: NA
J gene: TRBJ2-1
CDR3 protein: CASSRRTSGSDEQFF

V gene: TRBV9
clone size: NA
J gene: TRBJ2-5
CDR3 protein: CASSVASTGTQETQYF

V gene: TRBV30
clone size: NA
J gene: TRBJ1-1
CDR3 protein: CASDGLNEAEAFF

V gene: TRBV4-3
clone size: NA
J gene: TRBJ1-2
CDR3 protein: CASSQGQGENYGYTF

V gene: TRBV27
clone size: few
J gene: TRBJ2-3
CDR3 protein: CASSSKYTDTQYF

V gene: TRBV6-5
clone size: few
J gene: TRBJ1-2
CDR3 protein: CASSVTVSVGYTF

V gene: TRBV27
clone size: NA
J gene: TRBJ2-7
CDR3 protein: CASSLRDYTYEQYF

V gene: TRBV6-5
clone size: NA
J gene: TRBJ1-5
CDR3 protein: CASSYSSYQPQHF

V gene: TRBV29-1
clone size: NA
J gene: TRBJ2-5
CDR3 protein: CSVPRGETQYF

V gene: TRBV30
clone size: few
J gene: TRBJ2-6
CDR3 protein: CAWNPGYLSSGANVLTF

V gene: TRBV2
clone size: NA
J gene: TRBJ2-1
CDR3 protein: CASSLDGRQFF

V gene: TRBV29-1
clone size: NA
J gene: TRBJ1-1
CDR3 protein: CSFLRAAGAEAFF

V gene: TRBV6-6
clone size: NA
J gene: TRBJ2-5
CDR3 protein: CASSSRSSGRARTQYF

V gene: TRBV5-1
clone size: NA
J gene: TRBJ1-1
CDR3 protein: CASSLGGNTEAFF

V gene: TRBV30
clone size: NA
J gene: TRBJ2-3
CDR3 protein: CAWTARLADTDTQYF

V gene: TRBV19
clone size: NA
J gene: TRBJ2-1
CDR3 protein: CASRKAYNEQFF

V gene: TRBV30
clone size: NA
J gene: TRBJ2-5
CDR3 protein: CAWSVGAGARETQYF

V gene: TRBV5-1
clone size: NA
J gene: TRBJ1-1
CDR3 protein: CASSPGLKDTEAFF

V gene: TRBV20-1
clone size: NA
J gene: TRBJ1-2
CDR3 protein: CSARDGGYTF

V gene: TRBV2
clone size: NA
J gene: TRBJ1-5
CDR3 protein: CASSRADGGYNQPQHF

V gene: TRBV29-1
clone size: few
J gene: TRBJ2-7
CDR3 protein: CSVLTGDYEQYF

V gene: TRBV7-2
clone size: NA
J gene: TRBJ2-7
CDR3 protein: CASSPLRGQGAYEQYF

V gene: TRBV5-4
clone size: few
J gene: TRBJ1-1
CDR3 protein: CASSLELEDTEAFF

V gene: TRBV2
clone size: NA
J gene: TRBJ2-5
CDR3 protein: CASSEARTRQETQYF

V gene: TRBV5-1
clone size: NA
J gene: TRBJ2-7
CDR3 protein: CASSFIGTSVEQYF

V gene: TRBV29-1
clone size: NA
J gene: TRBJ2-3
CDR3 protein: CSVLDSTDTQYF

V gene: TRBV4-1
clone size: NA
J gene: TRBJ2-7
CDR3 protein: CASSQDQRTGEYF

V gene: TRBV25-1
clone size: NA
J gene: TRBJ2-7
CDR3 protein: CATGTASSYEQYF

V gene: TRBV6-6
clone size: NA
J gene: TRBJ2-7
CDR3 protein: CASRYREGTYEQYF